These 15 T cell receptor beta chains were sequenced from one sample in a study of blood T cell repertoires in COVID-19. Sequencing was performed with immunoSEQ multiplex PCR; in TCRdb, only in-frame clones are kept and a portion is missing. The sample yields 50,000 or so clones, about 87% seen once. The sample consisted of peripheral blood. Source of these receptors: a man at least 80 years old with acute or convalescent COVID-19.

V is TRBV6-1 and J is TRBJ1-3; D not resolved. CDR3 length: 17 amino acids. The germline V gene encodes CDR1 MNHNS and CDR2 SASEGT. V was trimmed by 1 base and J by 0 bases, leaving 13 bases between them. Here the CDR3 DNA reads TGTGCCAGCAGTGAAGTTGAGTCCCGGAGCTCTGGAAACACCATATATTTT. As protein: CASSEVESRSSGNTIYF.

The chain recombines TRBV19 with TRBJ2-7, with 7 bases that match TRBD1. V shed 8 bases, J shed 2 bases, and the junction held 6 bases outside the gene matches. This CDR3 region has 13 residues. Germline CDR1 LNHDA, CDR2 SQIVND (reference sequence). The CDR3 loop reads CASRDSGAYEQYF. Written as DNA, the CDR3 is TGTGCCAGTCGGGACAGTGGGGCCTACGAGCAGTACTTC.

The CDR3 nucleotides read TGTGCCAGCAGCTTAAGAACGGAGGTGAATCAGCCCCAGCATTTT. It is translated as CASSLRTEVNQPQHF. The chain carries TRBV5-5 and TRBJ1-5; no clear D. The ends were cut back, 2 bases at V and 4 bases at J, with 13 bases in the middle. Per the germline V gene, CDR1 is SGHKS and CDR2 is YYEKEE (reference sequence). The CDR3 runs 15 residues.

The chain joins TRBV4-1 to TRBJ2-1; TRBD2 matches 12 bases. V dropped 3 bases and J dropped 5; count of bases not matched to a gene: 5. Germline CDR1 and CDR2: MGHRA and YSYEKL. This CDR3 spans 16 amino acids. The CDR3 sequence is CASSHRLAGDDNEQFF. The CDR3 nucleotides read TGCGCCAGCAGCCACAGACTAGCGGGGGACGACAATGAGCAGTTCTTC.

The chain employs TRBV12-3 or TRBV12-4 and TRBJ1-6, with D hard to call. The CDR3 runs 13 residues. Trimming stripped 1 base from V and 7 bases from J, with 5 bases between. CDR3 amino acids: CASSLVGNSPLHF. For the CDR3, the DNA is TGTGCCAGCAGTTTAGTCGGGAATTCACCCCTCCACTTT.

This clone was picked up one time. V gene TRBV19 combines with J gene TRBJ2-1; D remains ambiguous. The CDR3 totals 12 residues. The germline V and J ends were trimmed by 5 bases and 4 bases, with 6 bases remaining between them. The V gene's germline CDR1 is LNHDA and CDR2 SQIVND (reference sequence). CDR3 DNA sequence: TGTGCCAGTAGTGACAAGTACAATGAGCAGTTCTTC. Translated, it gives CASSDKYNEQFF.

The CDR3 spells CASSPRGTHPEAFF. The CDR3 coding sequence is TGTGCCAGTAGTCCCCGCGGGACCCACCCTGAAGCTTTCTTT. The gene calls are TRBV19 and TRBJ1-1; D perhaps matches TRBD1 (5 bases). V was cut by 5 bases and J by 6 bases, with 16 bases left in between. The CDR3 runs 14 residues. Germline loops: CDR1 LNHDA, CDR2 SQIVND (reference sequence).

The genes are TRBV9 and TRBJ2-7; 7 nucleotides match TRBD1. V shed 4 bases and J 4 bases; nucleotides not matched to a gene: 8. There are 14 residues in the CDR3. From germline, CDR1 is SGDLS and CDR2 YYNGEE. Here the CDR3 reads CASSSKGARYEQYF. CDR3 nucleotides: TGTGCCAGCAGCTCAAAGGGGGCGCGATACGAGCAGTACTTC. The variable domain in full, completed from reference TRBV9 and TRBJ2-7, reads DSGVTQTPKHLITATGQRVTLRCSPRSGDLSVYWYQQSLDQGLQFLIQYYNGEERAKGNILERFSAQQFPDLHSELNLSSLELGDSALYFCASSSKGARYEQYFGPGTRLTVT.

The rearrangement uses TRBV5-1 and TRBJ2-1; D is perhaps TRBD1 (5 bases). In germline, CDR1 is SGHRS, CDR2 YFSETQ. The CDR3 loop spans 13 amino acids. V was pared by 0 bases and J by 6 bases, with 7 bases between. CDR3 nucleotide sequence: TGCGCCAGCAGCTTGGTCCAGGGCAATGAGCAGTTCTTC. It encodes CASSLVQGNEQFF.

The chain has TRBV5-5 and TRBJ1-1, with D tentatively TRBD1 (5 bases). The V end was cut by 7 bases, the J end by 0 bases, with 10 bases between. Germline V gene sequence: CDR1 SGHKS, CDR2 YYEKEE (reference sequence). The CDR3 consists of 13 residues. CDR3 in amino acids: CASGPGMNTEAFF. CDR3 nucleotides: TGTGCCAGCGGCCCAGGGATGAACACTGAAGCTTTCTTT.

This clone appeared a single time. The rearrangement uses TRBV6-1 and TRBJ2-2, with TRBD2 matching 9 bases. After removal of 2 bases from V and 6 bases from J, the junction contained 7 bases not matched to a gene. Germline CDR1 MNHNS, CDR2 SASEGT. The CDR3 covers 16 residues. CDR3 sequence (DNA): TGTGCCAGCAGTGAAAGGGGACTAGCTATAGCCGGGGAGCTGTTTTTT. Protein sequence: CASSERGLAIAGELFF.

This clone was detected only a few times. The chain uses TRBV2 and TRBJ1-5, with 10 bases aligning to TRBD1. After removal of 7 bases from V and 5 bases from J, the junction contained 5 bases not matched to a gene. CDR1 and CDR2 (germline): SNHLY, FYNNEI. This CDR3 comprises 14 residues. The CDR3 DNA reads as TGTGCCAGCAACCGGGACAGGGGCGATCAGCCCCAGCATTTT. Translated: CASNRDRGDQPQHF.

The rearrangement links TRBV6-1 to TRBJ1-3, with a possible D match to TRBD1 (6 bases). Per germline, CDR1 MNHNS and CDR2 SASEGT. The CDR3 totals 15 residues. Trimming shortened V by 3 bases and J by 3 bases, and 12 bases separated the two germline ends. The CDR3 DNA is TGTGCCAGCAGTGATCGGGGGGCGCGTGGAAACACCATATATTTT. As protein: CASSDRGARGNTIYF.

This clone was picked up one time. This chain's CDR3 is CASSAPGTGIVGTEAFF. CDR3 DNA: TGTGCCAGCAGCGCCCCCGGGACAGGGATTGTAGGTACTGAAGCTTTCTTT. The chain couples TRBV5-4 to TRBJ1-1; TRBD1 aligns across 9 bases. The CDR3 sequence is 17 residues long. Losses at the gene ends were 4 bases for V and 5 bases for J; bases not matched to a gene: 15. Per germline, CDR1 SGHNT and CDR2 YYREEE (reference sequence).

DNA of the CDR3: TGCGCCAGCAGCTCCTACAGGGATGGAGAGACCCAGTACTTC. Protein sequence: CASSSYRDGETQYF. The chain has TRBV5-1 and TRBJ2-5, with D perhaps TRBD1 (6 bases). The CDR3 totals 14 residues. Germline V CDR1 and CDR2: SGHRS, YFSETQ. V shed 3 bases and J shed 4 bases, with 13 bases lying between them.